Presented here are 20 T cell receptor beta chains from one specimen sequenced in a study of CD8+ T cells in alopecia areata (dated by TCRdb to 2016 to 2019). The method was the immunoSEQ multiplex PCR assay. For TCR sequencing, RNA was extracted from every sample and reverse transcribed into cDNA to serve as template. TCRdb mirrors the immuneACCESS table, restricted to in-frame sequences. Some clones are absent from its copies; in checked studies, under half trace to an unresolved V gene, and the reason for the others is unknown. The sample yields 90,000 to 130,000 clones; about 59% were counted once. The ten most abundant clones make up more than 10% of the sample. In light of the paper, this sample's time point label describes: about 5 months on oral tofacitinib. The meaning of the sample's treatment or condition label: oral pan-JAK inhibitor, 5-10 mg twice daily. The sequenced sample was CD8+ T cells sorted from blood, obtained at week 24, from a patient treated with tofacitinib. These receptors were obtained from a human donor with alopecia areata.

The chain is built from TRBV5-6 and TRBJ2-4, with a possible D match to TRBD1 (6 bases). The ends were cut back, 6 bases at V and 1 base at J, with 14 bases in the middle. This CDR3 spans 15 amino acids. Germline loops: CDR1 SGHDT, CDR2 YYEEEE. Written as DNA, the CDR3 is TGTGCCAGCAAAGACAGCACAGGGGCCAAAAACATTCAGTACTTC. This sequence encodes CASKDSTGAKNIQYF. The full variable domain, with the rest looked up from reference TRBV5-6 and TRBJ2-4, is DAGVTQSPTHLIKTRGQQVTLRCSPKSGHDTVSWYQQALGQGPQFIFQYYEEEERQRGNFPDRFSGHQFPNYSSELNVNALLLGDSALYLCASKDSTGAKNIQYFGAGTRLSVL.

This clone was found once. The V call is TRBV5-5, the J call TRBJ1-5, with a possible D match to TRBD1 (5 bases). V was shortened by 4 bases and J by 4 bases, with 15 bases between the two germline ends. The germline V gene has CDR1 SGHKS and CDR2 YYEKEE (reference sequence). CDR3 length: 15 residues. The CDR3 reads CASSPGHAPNQPQHF. The CDR3 nucleotides are TGTGCCAGCAGCCCGGGGCACGCTCCGAATCAGCCCCAGCATTTT.

J is TRBJ1-1 and V is TRBV6-5; D unclear. There are 11 residues in the CDR3. Germline V gives CDR1 MNHEY, CDR2 SVGAGI. The germline V and J ends were trimmed by 2 bases and 11 bases, with 9 bases remaining between them. CDR3 residues: CASSYAYQAFF. In nucleotides, the CDR3 is TGTGCCAGCAGTTACGCTTATCAGGCTTTCTTT.

J is TRBJ2-2 and V is TRBV10-3; no definite D call. This CDR3 is 11 amino acids long. From germline, CDR1 is ENHRY and CDR2 SYGVKD. V gave up 6 bases and J gave up 6 bases, with 5 bases separating them. The CDR3 DNA is TGTGCCATCAGGGACCCCGGGGAGCTGTTTTTT. The encoded protein is CAIRDPGELFF.

The chain employs TRBV5-6 and TRBJ1-1; a weak D match, TRBD1 (5 bases). This CDR3 spans 13 amino acids. With 3 bases removed from V and 6 bases from J, the gap between germline ends came to 12 bases. Germline V gene lookup returns CDR1 SGHDT and CDR2 YYEEEE. For the CDR3, the DNA is TGTGCCAGCAGCTCAGAACGGGGGGCTGAAGCTTTCTTT. Encoded protein: CASSSERGAEAFF.

This clone was found a few times. The chain has TRBV30 and TRBJ2-7; D gene uncertain. Germline V gives CDR1 GTSNPN, CDR2 SVGIG (reference sequence). V lost 0 bases, J lost 7 bases, and 16 bases lay in between. This CDR3 contains 14 residues. The CDR3 here is CAWSVPLTAREQYF. Written as DNA, the CDR3 is TGTGCCTGGAGTGTACCTCTCACAGCTCGAGAGCAGTACTTC.

This chain joins TRBV19 and TRBJ1-5; TRBD1 matches at 10 bases. CDR3 length: 13 amino acids. J lost 6 bases, V lost 8 bases, and 4 bases had no gene match. Germline V gives CDR1 LNHDA, CDR2 SQIVND (reference sequence). This CDR3 is CASGQGGGQPQHF. CDR3 DNA sequence: TGTGCCAGTGGACAGGGGGGAGGTCAGCCCCAGCATTTT. Full variable domain (missing parts from reference TRBV19 and TRBJ1-5): DGGITQSPKYLFRKEGQNVTLSCEQNLNHDAMYWYRQDPGQGLRLIYYSQIVNDFQKGDIAEGYSVSREKKESFPLTVTSAQKNPTAFYLCASGQGGGQPQHFGDGTRLSIL.

The chain recombines TRBV10-3 with TRBJ2-7; D uncertain. Germline assignment: CDR1 ENHRY and CDR2 SYGVKD. Trimming took off 6 bases at V and 0 bases at J, with 9 bases between the two ends. CDR3 length equals 13 residues. CDR3 DNA sequence: TGTGCCATCAGGGCCCCCGCCTCCTACGAGCAGTACTTC. Its protein product is CAIRAPASYEQYF.

A few counts support this clone. The chain joins TRBV18 to TRBJ2-3, with 11 bases identical to TRBD2. The CDR3 is 18 amino acids. Per germline, CDR1 KGHSH and CDR2 LQKENI. V lost 6 bases, J lost 3 bases, and 14 bases stayed unmatched. This CDR3 is CASSPLAGGHELTDTQYF. DNA for the CDR3: TGTGCCAGCTCCCCTCTAGCGGGGGGCCATGAATTGACAGATACGCAGTATTTT.

This clone showed up just a few times. The rearrangement links TRBV7-9 to TRBJ1-5; D remains ambiguous. Germline-derived CDR1 and CDR2 are SEHNR and FQNEAQ (reference sequence). V was trimmed by 4 bases and J by 0 bases, leaving 10 bases between them. The CDR3 is 15 residues long. DNA of the CDR3: TGTGCCAGCAGCTCCGGACTGTATAGCAATCAGCCCCAGCATTTT. Amino acids: CASSSGLYSNQPQHF. Drawing the rest from reference TRBV7-9 and TRBJ1-5, the complete variable domain is DTGVSQNPRHKITKRGQNVTFRCDPISEHNRLYWYRQTLGQGPEFLTYFQNEAQLEKSRLLSDRFSAERPKGSFSTLEIQRTEQGDSAMYLCASSSGLYSNQPQHFGDGTRLSIL.

The chain combines TRBV29-1 with TRBJ2-5; 10 bases agree with TRBD2. CDR1 and CDR2 from the germline V gene are SQVTM and ANQGSEA. The V segment lost 7 bases and the J segment 4 bases; nucleotides outside the gene matches: 9. The CDR3 is 14 residues long. CDR3 sequence (DNA): TGCAGCGCCGAAGGGACTAGCGAGGGAGAGACCCAGTACTTC. Translation: CSAEGTSEGETQYF.

In this sample, this clone turned up once. The chain recombines TRBV19 with TRBJ2-6; the match to TRBD1 covers 8 bases. With 3 bases clipped from V and 3 bases from J, the junction kept 4 bases outside the gene matches. Germline loops: CDR1 LNHDA, CDR2 SQIVND (reference sequence). The CDR3 has 16 residues. CDR3 nucleotides: TGTGCCAGTAGTATCGACAGGGGCGGTGGGGCCAACGTCCTGACTTTC. Translation gives CASSIDRGGGANVLTF.

J is TRBJ2-7 and V is TRBV29-1; perhaps TRBD2 as D (5 bases). CDR1 is SQVTM, CDR2 ANQGSEA, per germline. The CDR3 covers 12 residues. The V end lost 7 bases, the J end lost 7 bases, and 17 bases lay between the germline ends. CDR3 in amino acids: CSGMAGSGEQYF. The CDR3 DNA is TGCAGCGGAATGGCCGGCTCGGGGGAGCAGTACTTC.

CDR3 in amino acids: CASSSQSYHGGLTYEQYF. The CDR3 DNA reads as TGTGCCAGCAGCTCTCAGTCTTATCACGGAGGCCTAACCTACGAGCAGTACTTC. The V and J genes are TRBV4-2 and TRBJ2-7; D is possibly TRBD2 (5 bases). Germline CDR1 LGHNA, CDR2 YNFKEQ. Trimming cost V 5 bases and J 2 bases, with 25 bases left between them. The length of the CDR3 is 18 residues.

This sequence joins TRBV11-2 and TRBJ2-5; 7 nucleotides align to TRBD1. CDR1 and CDR2 (germline): SGHAT, FQNNGV. The CDR3 sequence is 15 residues long. The V gene end was trimmed by 5 bases and the J gene end by 0 bases; junction bases not matched to a gene: 6. The CDR3 nucleotides read TGTGCCAGCAGCATAACCGGGACAGACCAAGAGACCCAGTACTTC. Its protein is CASSITGTDQETQYF.

The chain uses TRBV30 and TRBJ2-7, with a possible D match to TRBD1 (6 bases). This CDR3 comprises 13 residues. Per germline, CDR1 GTSNPN and CDR2 SVGIG (reference sequence). Written as DNA, the CDR3 is TGTGCTGGGAGCAGGGGAAGCTCCTACGAGCAGTACTTC. This codes for CAGSRGSSYEQYF.

The chain couples TRBV10-3 to TRBJ2-3; D is undetermined. The CDR3 consists of 12 residues. Germline V CDR1 and CDR2: ENHRY, SYGVKD. Deletions cut 3 bases from V and 7 bases from J, with 8 bases between. CDR3 DNA: TGTGCCATCAGTGACCCATCAAATACGCAGTATTTT. Translation: CAISDPSNTQYF.

The chain carries TRBV28 and TRBJ2-7; D unresolved. V was pared by 4 bases and J by 0 bases, with 4 bases between. The CDR3 covers 12 residues. Germline assignment: CDR1 MDHEN and CDR2 SYDVKM. The CDR3 DNA reads TGTGCCAGCAGTTCCAACTCCTACGAGCAGTACTTC. Residues: CASSSNSYEQYF.

In its sample, this clone was seen a few times. V usage is TRBV15 and J usage is TRBJ2-6; D remains ambiguous. The CDR3 is made up of 16 amino acids. The ends were cut back, 4 bases at V and 0 bases at J, with 10 bases in the middle. Germline V lookup: CDR1 LNHNV, CDR2 YYDKDF (reference sequence). The CDR3 bases are TGTGCCACCAGCAAAGAAGGGCGCTCTGGGGCCAACGTCCTGACTTTC. Translating gives CATSKEGRSGANVLTF.

The chain links TRBV7-2 to TRBJ2-7, with TRBD1 identical over 7 bases. V lost 3 bases to trimming and J lost 2 bases; unmatched junction nucleotides: 7. The V gene's germline CDR1 is SGHTA and CDR2 FQGNSA. The CDR3 has 15 amino acids. The CDR3 DNA is TGTGCCAGCAGCTTTCACTGGACAGGTACCTACGAGCAGTACTTC. Its protein product is CASSFHWTGTYEQYF.